A single sample is the source of the 15 T cell receptor beta chains below, sequenced in a study of CD8 T cells in ankylosing spondylitis. TCRdb re-derived calls from the 5' RACE reads in MiXCR, one entry per CDR3 protein. The profile shows 700,000 or so distinct CDR3 sequences, roughly 20% of them singletons. Study-wide points: It appeared that ankylosing spondylitis blood was characterized by a TCR beta motif of several highly homologous variants.

What these receptors recognize is not known. The sample was blood, either unsorted or a sorted T cell fraction (not recorded which). Receptors were obtained from a male donor with ankylosing spondylitis.

In its sample, this clonotype was seen a few times. The V gene is TRBV29-1, the J gene TRBJ2-1; D unclear. Trimming removed 7 bases from V and 5 bases from J, with 15 bases in between. This CDR3 contains 13 residues. Looked up from germline, CDR1 is SQVTM and CDR2 is ANQGSEA. The CDR3 here is CSAERSPNNEQFF. CDR3 DNA sequence: TGCAGCGCCGAAAGGTCGCCAAACAATGAGCAGTTCTTC.

The chain has TRBV27 and TRBJ2-2; 13 bases align to TRBD2. The junction had 8 bases not matched to a gene; V was cut back by 4 bases and J by 6 bases. This CDR3 is 17 amino acids long. Germline CDR1 is MNHEY and CDR2 is SMNVEV (reference sequence). Here the CDR3 reads CASSWPTSGGIAGELFF. In nucleotides, the CDR3 is TGTGCCAGCAGTTGGCCGACTAGCGGGGGGATAGCCGGGGAGCTGTTTTTT.

In this sample, this clonotype turned up a few times. The CDR3 bases are TGTGCCAGCAGCGAAGACAGGCCCGAGCAGTACTTC. This gives the protein CASSEDRPEQYF. The J gene is TRBJ2-7, the V gene TRBV7-9, with a possible D match to TRBD1 (6 bases). The CDR3 covers 12 residues. Germline V gene data show CDR1 as SEHNR and CDR2 as FQNEAQ (reference sequence). The germline V and J ends were trimmed by 5 bases and 6 bases, with 11 bases remaining between them.

The gene calls are TRBV24-1 and TRBJ2-3; TRBD1 matches at 9 bases. V dropped 4 bases and J dropped 2; count of bases not matched to a gene: 6. CDR3 length: 16 residues. Germline CDR1 and CDR2: KGHDR and SFDVKD. CDR3 nucleotides: TGTGCCACCAGTGACCGGACAGGGGAAAACACAGATACGCAGTATTTT. Amino acids: CATSDRTGENTDTQYF.

This clonotype came up a few times. This chain uses TRBV13 with TRBJ1-6, with D possibly TRBD1 on 6 matching bases. Germline loops: CDR1 PRHDT, CDR2 FYEKMQ (reference sequence). Trimming cost V 5 bases and J 5 bases, with 16 bases left between them. CDR3 length: 16 residues. CDR3 in amino acids: CASSEVRGRDNSPLHF. The CDR3 region has the DNA TGTGCCAGCAGCGAAGTCAGGGGACGGGATAATTCACCCCTCCACTTT. Looking up the rest from reference TRBV13 and TRBJ1-6 gives the full variable domain: AAGVIQSPRHLIKEKRETATLKCYPIPRHDTVYWYQQGPGQDPQFLISFYEKMQSDKGSIPDRFSAQQFSDYHSELNMSSLELGDSALYFCASSEVRGRDNSPLHFGNGTRLTVT.

This clonotype was observed a few times. The chain is built from TRBV11-3 and TRBJ1-3, with 7 bases identical to TRBD1. This CDR3 contains 14 residues. Germline V lookup: CDR1 SGHNT, CDR2 YENEEA. V lost 5 bases, J lost 4 bases, and 5 bases stayed unmatched. The CDR3 DNA sequence: TGTGCCAGCAGCCCGACAGGGAACGGAAACACCATATATTTT. It codes for CASSPTGNGNTIYF.

This clonotype was observed once. The V and J genes are TRBV10-3 and TRBJ2-2; tentative D call: TRBD1 (6 bases). V was cut by 2 bases and J by 6 bases, with 16 bases left in between. CDR3 length: 16 amino acids. Per germline, CDR1 ENHRY and CDR2 SYGVKD. The CDR3 loop reads CAISEEDSGLPGELFF. The CDR3 bases are TGTGCCATCAGTGAGGAGGACAGCGGTCTCCCCGGGGAGCTGTTTTTT.

This rearrangement joins TRBV20-1 to TRBJ1-6; D call uncertain. Trimming left V 3 bases short and J 7 bases short, with 16 bases between. Germline CDR1 and CDR2: DFQATT and SNEGSKA (reference sequence). CDR3 size: 15 residues. CDR3 coding DNA: TGCAGTGCTAGTCCGTCCGGGCTGGGCAATTCACCCCTCCACTTT. This translates into CSASPSGLGNSPLHF.

This clonotype was seen a few times. The chain uses TRBV10-3 and TRBJ1-2; possibly TRBD1 for D (5 bases). The CDR3 totals 13 residues. The germline V and J ends were trimmed by 2 bases and 8 bases, with 12 bases remaining between them. Germline CDR1 and CDR2: ENHRY and SYGVKD. The CDR3, as DNA: TGTGCCATCAGTGAGGGGGCAGGGCCCGGCTACACCTTC. Amino acid sequence: CAISEGAGPGYTF.

This clonotype was picked up a small number of times. J is TRBJ2-3 and V is TRBV11-2; 12 bases agree with TRBD2. CDR1 and CDR2 (germline): SGHAT, FQNNGV. J gave up 3 bases and V 5 bases, and 12 bases lay outside the gene matches. The CDR3 has 18 residues. The CDR3 coding sequence is TGTGCCAGCAGCATCAGACTAGCGGGAGCGTCGGGAACAGATACGCAGTATTTT. It specifies CASSIRLAGASGTDTQYF.

V gene TRBV12-3 or TRBV12-4 combines with J gene TRBJ2-5, with D possibly TRBD1 on 6 matching bases. V dropped 6 bases and J dropped 5 bases, with 22 bases sitting between them. There are 16 residues in the CDR3. In DNA form, the CDR3 reads TGTGCCAGCAGCAACCGGAGGACAGCCAGTCATGAGACCCAGTACTTC. Amino acid sequence: CASSNRRTASHETQYF.

The chain recombines TRBV29-1 with TRBJ2-1; 8 positions agree with TRBD2. The CDR3 covers 14 residues. From germline, CDR1 is SQVTM and CDR2 ANQGSEA. J lost 2 bases, V lost 6 bases, and 6 bases had no gene match. The CDR3 reads CSVYSGVTYNEQFF. CDR3 DNA: TGCAGCGTCTATAGCGGGGTGACCTACAATGAGCAGTTCTTC.

This clonotype was picked up a small number of times. The chain couples TRBV12-3 or TRBV12-4 to TRBJ2-3; 14 nucleotides agree with TRBD2. The junction had 7 bases not matched to a gene; V was cut back by 3 bases and J by 2 bases. There are 18 residues in the CDR3. CDR3 bases: TGTGCCAGCAGTTTGACCGGGACTAGCGGGGGAACCACAGATACGCAGTATTTT. The encoded protein is CASSLTGTSGGTTDTQYF.

The genes are TRBV7-8 and TRBJ2-2, with 7 nucleotides matching TRBD1. With V trimmed by 4 bases and J by 1 base, 3 bases remained unmatched. CDR1 is SGHVS and CDR2 is FQNEAQ in the germline V gene. The CDR3 sequence is 15 residues long. CDR3 coding DNA: TGTGCCAGCAGCTCATACAGGGGGAACACCGGGGAGCTGTTTTTT. Translated: CASSSYRGNTGELFF.

The V call is TRBV3-1, the J call TRBJ2-1; D tentatively reads TRBD1 or TRBD2 (5 bases each). In germline, CDR1 is LGHDT, CDR2 YNNKEL (reference sequence). This CDR3 contains 16 residues. V lost 1 base and J lost 1, with 11 bases in between. The CDR3 here is CASSQVGTVSYNEQFF. In nucleotides, the CDR3 is TGTGCCAGCAGCCAAGTGGGGACGGTTTCCTACAATGAGCAGTTCTTC.